This T cell receptor (beta chain) was captured by sequencing in a study of control samples from healthy donors and cancer patients. Per the germline V gene, CDR1 is MGHRA and CDR2 is YSYEKL. V lost 2 bases and J lost 10, with 11 bases in between. The CDR3 extends over 12 amino acids. The assay was immunoSEQ multiplex PCR, and TCRdb's table has in-frame clones only and misses some. The sample shows 90,000 to 100,000 clones, about nine tenths of them seen only once. Sample: blood. This sequence was found in a woman aged 18-29 years in good health. The chain has TRBV4-1 and TRBJ1-2; possibly TRBD1 for D (5 bases). The CDR3 reads CASSQKAGDYTF. The CDR3 DNA follows: TGCGCCAGCAGCCAAAAGGCGGGGGACTACACCTTC.